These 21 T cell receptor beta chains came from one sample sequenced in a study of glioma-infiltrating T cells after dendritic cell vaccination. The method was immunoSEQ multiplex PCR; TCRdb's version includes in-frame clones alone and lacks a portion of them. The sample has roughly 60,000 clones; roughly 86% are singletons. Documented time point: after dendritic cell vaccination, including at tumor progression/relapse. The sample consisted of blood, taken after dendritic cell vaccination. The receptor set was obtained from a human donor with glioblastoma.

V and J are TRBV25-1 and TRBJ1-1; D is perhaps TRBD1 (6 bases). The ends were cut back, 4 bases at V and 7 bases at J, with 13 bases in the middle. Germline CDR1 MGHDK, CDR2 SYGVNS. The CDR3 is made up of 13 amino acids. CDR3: CASSVRGKDEAFF. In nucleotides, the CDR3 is TGTGCCAGCAGTGTCAGGGGTAAGGATGAAGCTTTCTTT.

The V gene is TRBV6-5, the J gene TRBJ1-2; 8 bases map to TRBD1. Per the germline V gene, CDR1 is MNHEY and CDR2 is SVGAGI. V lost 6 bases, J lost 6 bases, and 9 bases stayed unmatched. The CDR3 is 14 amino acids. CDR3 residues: CASSNQGQGDGYTF. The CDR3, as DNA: TGTGCCAGCAGCAATCAAGGACAGGGCGATGGCTACACCTTC.

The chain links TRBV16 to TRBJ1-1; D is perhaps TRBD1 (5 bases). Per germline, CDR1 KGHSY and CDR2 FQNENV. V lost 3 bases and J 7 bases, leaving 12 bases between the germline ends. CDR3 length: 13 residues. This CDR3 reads CASSQSGNGEAFF. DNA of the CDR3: TGTGCCAGCAGCCAGTCAGGGAATGGTGAAGCTTTCTTT.

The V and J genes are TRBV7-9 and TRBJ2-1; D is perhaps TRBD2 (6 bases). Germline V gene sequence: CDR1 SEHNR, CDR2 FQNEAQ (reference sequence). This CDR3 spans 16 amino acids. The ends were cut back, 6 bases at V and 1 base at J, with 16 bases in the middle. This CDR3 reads CASRPVAGPSYNEQFF. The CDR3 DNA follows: TGTGCCAGCAGACCAGTCGCGGGGCCGTCCTACAATGAGCAGTTCTTC. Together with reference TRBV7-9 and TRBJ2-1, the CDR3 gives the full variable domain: DTGVSQNPRHKITKRGQNVTFRCDPISEHNRLYWYRQTLGQGPEFLTYFQNEAQLEKSRLLSDRFSAERPKGSFSTLEIQRTEQGDSAMYLCASRPVAGPSYNEQFFGPGTRLTVL.

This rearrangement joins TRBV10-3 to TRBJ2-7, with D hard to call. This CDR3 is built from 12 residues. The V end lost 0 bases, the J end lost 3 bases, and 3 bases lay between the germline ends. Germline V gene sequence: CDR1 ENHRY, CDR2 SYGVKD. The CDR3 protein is CAISESNYEQYF. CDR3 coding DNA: TGTGCCATCAGTGAGTCTAACTACGAGCAGTACTTC.

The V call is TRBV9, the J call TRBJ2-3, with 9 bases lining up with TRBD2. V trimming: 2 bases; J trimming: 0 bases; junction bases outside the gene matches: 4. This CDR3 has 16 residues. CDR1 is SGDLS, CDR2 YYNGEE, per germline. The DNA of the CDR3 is TGTGCCAGCAGCGTCCTAGCGGGATTTAGCACAGATACGCAGTATTTT. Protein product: CASSVLAGFSTDTQYF.

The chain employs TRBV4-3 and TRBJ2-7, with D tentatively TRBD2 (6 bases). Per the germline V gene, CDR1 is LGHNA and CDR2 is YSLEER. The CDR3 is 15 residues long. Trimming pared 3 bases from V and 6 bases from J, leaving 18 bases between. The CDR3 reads CASSQDPGRGGEQYF. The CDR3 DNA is TGCGCCAGCAGCCAGGACCCGGGACGGGGAGGCGAGCAGTACTTC.

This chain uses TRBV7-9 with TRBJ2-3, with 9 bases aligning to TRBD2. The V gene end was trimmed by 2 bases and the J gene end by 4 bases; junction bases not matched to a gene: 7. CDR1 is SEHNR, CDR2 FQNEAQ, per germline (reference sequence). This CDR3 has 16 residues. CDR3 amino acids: CASSLPFSGSPDTQYF. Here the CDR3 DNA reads TGTGCCAGCAGCTTACCGTTTAGCGGGAGCCCAGATACGCAGTATTTT.

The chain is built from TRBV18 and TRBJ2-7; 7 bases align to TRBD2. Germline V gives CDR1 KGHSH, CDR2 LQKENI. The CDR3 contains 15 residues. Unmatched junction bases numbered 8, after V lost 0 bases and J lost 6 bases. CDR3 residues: CASSPPNGEGSEQYF. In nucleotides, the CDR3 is TGTGCCAGCTCACCACCGAATGGGGAGGGTTCCGAGCAGTACTTC.

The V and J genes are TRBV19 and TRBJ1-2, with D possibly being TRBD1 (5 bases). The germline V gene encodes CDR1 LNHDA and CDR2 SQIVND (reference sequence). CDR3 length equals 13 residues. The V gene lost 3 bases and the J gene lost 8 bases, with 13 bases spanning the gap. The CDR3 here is CASSMGRVGGYTF. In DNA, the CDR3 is TGTGCCAGTAGTATGGGCAGGGTGGGAGGCTACACCTTC. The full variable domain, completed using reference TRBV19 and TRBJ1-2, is DGGITQSPKYLFRKEGQNVTLSCEQNLNHDAMYWYRQDPGQGLRLIYYSQIVNDFQKGDIAEGYSVSREKKESFPLTVTSAQKNPTAFYLCASSMGRVGGYTFGSGTRLTVV.

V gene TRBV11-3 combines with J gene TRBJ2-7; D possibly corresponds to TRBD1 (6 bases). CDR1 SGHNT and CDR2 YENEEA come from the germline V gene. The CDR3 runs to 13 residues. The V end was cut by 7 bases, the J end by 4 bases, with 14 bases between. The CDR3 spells CASMNRDSYEQYF. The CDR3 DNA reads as TGTGCCAGCATGAACAGGGATAGTTACGAGCAGTACTTC.

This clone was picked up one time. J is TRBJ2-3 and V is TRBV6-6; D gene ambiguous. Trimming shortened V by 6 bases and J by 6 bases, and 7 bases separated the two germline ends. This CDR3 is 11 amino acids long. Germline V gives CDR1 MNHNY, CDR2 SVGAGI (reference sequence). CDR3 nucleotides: TGTGCCAGCAGCTTATCTGATACGCAGTATTTT. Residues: CASSLSDTQYF.

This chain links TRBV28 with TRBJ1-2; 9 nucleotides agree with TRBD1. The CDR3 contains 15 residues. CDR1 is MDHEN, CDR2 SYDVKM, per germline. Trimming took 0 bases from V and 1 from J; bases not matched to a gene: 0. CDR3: CASSLWDRGNYGYTF. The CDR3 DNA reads TGTGCCAGCAGTTTATGGGACAGGGGTAACTATGGCTACACCTTC.

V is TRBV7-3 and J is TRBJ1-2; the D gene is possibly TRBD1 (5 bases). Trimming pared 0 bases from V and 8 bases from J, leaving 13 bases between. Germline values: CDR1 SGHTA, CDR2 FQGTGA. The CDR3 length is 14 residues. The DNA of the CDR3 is TGTGCCAGCAGCTTAACCCCAGGGCTAGAAGGCTACACCTTC. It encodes CASSLTPGLEGYTF.

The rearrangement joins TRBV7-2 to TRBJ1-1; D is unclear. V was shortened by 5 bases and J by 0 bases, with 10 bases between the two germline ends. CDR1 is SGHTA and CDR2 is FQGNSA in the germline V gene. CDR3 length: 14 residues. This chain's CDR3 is CASSPDIVNTEAFF. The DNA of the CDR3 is TGTGCCAGCAGCCCCGACATCGTGAACACTGAAGCTTTCTTT.

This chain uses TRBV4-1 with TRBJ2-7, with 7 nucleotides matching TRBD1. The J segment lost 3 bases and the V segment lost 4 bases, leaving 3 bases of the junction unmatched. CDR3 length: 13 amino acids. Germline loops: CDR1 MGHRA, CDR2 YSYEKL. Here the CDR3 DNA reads TGCGCCAGCAGCCCCCGGACAGGCTACGAGCAGTACTTC. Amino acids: CASSPRTGYEQYF.

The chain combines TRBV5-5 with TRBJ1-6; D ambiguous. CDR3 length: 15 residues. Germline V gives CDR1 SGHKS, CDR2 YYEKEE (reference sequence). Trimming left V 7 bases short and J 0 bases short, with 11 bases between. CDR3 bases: TGTGCCAGCGAGGCGTTAAGCTCCTATAATTCACCCCTCCACTTT. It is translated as CASEALSSYNSPLHF.

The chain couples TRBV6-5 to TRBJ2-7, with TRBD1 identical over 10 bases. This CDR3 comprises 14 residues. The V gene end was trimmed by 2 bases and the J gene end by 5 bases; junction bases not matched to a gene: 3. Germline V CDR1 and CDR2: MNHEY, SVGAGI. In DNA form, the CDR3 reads TGTGCCAGCAGTTACGCGACAGGGGGCGACGAGCAGTACTTC. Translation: CASSYATGGDEQYF.

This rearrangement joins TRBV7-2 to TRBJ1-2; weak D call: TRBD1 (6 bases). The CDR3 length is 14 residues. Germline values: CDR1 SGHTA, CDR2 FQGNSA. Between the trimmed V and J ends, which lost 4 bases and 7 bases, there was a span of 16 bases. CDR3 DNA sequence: TGTGCCAGCAGCTCGGGCTACAGGGAAAGTGGCTACACCTTC. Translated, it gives CASSSGYRESGYTF.

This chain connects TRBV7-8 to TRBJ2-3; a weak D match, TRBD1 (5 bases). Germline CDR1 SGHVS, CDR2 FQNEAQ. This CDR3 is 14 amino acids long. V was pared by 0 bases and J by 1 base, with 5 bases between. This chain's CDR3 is CASSLATGTDTQYF. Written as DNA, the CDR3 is TGTGCCAGCAGCTTAGCGACAGGCACAGATACGCAGTATTTT.

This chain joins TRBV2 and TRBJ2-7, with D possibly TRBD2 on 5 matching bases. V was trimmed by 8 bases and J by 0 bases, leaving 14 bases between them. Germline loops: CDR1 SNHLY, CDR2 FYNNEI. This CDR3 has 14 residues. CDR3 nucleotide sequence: TGTGCCAGCCGAGGGCCGGCGAGCTCCTACGAGCAGTACTTC. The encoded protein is CASRGPASSYEQYF.